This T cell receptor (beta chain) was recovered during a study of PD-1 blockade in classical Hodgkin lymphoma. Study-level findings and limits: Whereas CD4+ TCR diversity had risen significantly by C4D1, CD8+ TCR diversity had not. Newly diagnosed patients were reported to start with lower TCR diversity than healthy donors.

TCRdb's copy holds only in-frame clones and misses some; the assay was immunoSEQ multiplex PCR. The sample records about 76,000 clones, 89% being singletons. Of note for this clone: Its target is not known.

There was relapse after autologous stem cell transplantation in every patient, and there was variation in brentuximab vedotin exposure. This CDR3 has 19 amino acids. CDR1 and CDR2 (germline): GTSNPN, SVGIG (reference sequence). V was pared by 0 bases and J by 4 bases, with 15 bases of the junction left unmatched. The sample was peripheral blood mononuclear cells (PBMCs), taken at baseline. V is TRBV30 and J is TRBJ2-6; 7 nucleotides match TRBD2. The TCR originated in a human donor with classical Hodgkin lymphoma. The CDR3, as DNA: TGTGCCTGGAGTGTACTTCGCCGGACGGCGGGGGACGGGGCCAACGTCCTGACTTTC. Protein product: CAWSVLRRTAGDGANVLTF.